This paragraph covers one TCR beta chain sequence. The data belong to a study of blood T cell repertoires in COVID-19. Across the study: Sites in the United States, Italy and Spain provided acute and convalescent COVID-19 samples. Sample material is recorded as cDNA or gDNA derived from T cells, B-cell-depleted T cells, or PBMCs.

CDR1 and CDR2 from the germline V gene are SQVTM and ANQGSEA. The CDR3 consists of 14 residues. Trimming took 4 bases from V and 3 from J; bases not matched to a gene: 8. In the authors' methods: How many nucleated cells were present was estimated from reference gene primer amplification. Repertoires were generated with immunoSEQ multiplex PCR, while TCRdb's copy carries only in-frame clones and drops some. Clonal size and the V and J genes are those of that table, whereas D and trimming came from the DNA. Found here are roughly 92,000 clones, about nine tenths of them singletons; the top ten hold around a tenth.

The sequencing sample was made of peripheral blood. This TCR was sampled from a middle-aged man with acute or convalescent COVID-19. The genes are TRBV29-1 and TRBJ2-7, with TRBD1 matching over 8 bases. The CDR3 coding sequence is TGCAGCGTTGCCCGCGGAACAGGGGGCTACGAGCAGTACTTC. Encoded protein: CSVARGTGGYEQYF.